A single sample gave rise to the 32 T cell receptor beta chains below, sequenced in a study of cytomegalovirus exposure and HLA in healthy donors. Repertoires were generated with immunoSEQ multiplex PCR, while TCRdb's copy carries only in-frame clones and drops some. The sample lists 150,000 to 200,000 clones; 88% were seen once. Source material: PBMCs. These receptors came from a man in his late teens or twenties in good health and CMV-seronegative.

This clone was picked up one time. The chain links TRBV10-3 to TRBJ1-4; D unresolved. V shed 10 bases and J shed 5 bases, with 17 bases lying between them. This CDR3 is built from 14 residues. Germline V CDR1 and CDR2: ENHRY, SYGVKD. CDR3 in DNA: TGTGCCACCAAAGAGGGTACTGCAAATGAAAAACTGTTTTTT. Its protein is CATKEGTANEKLFF.

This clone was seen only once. This chain's CDR3 is CASSQELHQYGYTF. In DNA form, the CDR3 reads TGCGCCAGCAGCCAAGAATTACATCAATATGGCTACACCTTC. This sequence joins TRBV4-1 and TRBJ1-2, with no clear D. The CDR3 is 14 amino acids. Germline CDR1 reads MGHRA; CDR2 reads YSYEKL. Between the trimmed V and J ends, which lost 0 bases and 5 bases, there was a span of 10 bases.

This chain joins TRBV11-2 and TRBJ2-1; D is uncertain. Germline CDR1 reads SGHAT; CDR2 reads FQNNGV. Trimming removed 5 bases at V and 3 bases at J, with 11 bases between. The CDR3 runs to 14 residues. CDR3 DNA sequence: TGTGCCAGCAGCCCCGTTACAGACTACAATGAGCAGTTCTTC. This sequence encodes CASSPVTDYNEQFF.

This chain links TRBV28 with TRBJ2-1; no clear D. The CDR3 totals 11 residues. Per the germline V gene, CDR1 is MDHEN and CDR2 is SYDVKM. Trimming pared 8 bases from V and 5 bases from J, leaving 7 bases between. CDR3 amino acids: CASPRDNEQFF. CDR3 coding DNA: TGTGCCAGCCCCCGGGACAATGAGCAGTTCTTC.

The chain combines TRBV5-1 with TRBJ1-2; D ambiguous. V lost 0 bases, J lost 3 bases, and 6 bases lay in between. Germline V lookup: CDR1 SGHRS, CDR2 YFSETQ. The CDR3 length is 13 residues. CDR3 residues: CASSLAQHYGYTF. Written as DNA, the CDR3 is TGCGCCAGCAGCTTGGCACAGCACTATGGCTACACCTTC.

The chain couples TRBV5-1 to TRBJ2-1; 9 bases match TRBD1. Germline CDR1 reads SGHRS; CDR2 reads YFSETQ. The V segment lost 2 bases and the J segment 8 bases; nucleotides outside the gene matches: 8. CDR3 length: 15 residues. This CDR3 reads CASSFDRGSEDEQFF. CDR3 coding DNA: TGCGCCAGCAGCTTCGACAGGGGGTCGGAGGATGAGCAGTTCTTC. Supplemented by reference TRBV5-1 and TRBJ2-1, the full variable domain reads KAGVTQTPRYLIKTRGQQVTLSCSPISGHRSVSWYQQTPGQGLQFLFEYFSETQRNKGNFPGRFSGRQFSNSRSEMNVSTLELGDSALYLCASSFDRGSEDEQFFGPGTRLTVL.

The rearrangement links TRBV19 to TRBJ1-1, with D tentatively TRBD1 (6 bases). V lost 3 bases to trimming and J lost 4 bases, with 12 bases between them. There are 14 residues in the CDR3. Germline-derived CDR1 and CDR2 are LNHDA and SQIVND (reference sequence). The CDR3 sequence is CASSIFSDSTEAFF. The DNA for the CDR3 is TGTGCCAGTAGTATTTTTTCGGACAGCACTGAAGCTTTCTTT.

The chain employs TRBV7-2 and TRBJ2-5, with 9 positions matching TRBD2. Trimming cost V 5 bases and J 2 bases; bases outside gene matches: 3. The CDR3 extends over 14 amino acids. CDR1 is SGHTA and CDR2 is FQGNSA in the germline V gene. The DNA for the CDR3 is TGTGCCAGCAGCCGGACTAGCGTACAAGAGACCCAGTACTTC. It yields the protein CASSRTSVQETQYF.

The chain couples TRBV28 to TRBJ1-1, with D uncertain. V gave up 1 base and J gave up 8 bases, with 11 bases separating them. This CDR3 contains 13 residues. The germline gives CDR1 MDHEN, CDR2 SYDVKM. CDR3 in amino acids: CASSLSYTGEAFF. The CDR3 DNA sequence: TGTGCCAGCAGTTTATCTTACACGGGGGAAGCTTTCTTT. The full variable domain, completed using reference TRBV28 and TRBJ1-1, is DVKVTQSSRYLVKRTGEKVFLECVQDMDHENMFWYRQDPGLGLRLIYFSYDVKMKEKGDIPEGYSVSREKKERFSLILESASTNQTSMYLCASSLSYTGEAFFGQGTRLTVV.

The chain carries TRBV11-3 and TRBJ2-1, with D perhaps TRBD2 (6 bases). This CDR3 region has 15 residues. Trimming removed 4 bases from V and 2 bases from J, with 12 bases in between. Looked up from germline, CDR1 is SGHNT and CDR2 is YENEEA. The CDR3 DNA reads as TGTGCCAGCAGCTCATCCGGGACTGCCTACAATGAGCAGTTCTTC. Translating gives CASSSSGTAYNEQFF.

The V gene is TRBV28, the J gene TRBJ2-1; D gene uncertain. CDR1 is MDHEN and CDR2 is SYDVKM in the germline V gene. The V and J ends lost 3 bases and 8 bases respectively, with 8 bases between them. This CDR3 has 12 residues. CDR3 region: CASSFSRHEQFF. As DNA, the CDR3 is TGTGCCAGCAGTTTTTCTAGGCATGAGCAGTTCTTC.

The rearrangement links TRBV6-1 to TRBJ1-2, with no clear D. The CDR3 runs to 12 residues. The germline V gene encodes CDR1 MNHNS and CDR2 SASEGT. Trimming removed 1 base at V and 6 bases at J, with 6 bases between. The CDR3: CASSEVGDGYTF. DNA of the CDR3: TGTGCCAGCAGTGAAGTCGGGGATGGCTACACCTTC.

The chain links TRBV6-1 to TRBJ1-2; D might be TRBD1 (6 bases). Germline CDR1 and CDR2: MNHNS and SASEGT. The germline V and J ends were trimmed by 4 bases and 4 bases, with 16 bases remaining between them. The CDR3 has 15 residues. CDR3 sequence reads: CASSAIYREGYGYTF. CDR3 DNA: TGTGCCAGCAGTGCGATTTACAGGGAGGGCTATGGCTACACCTTC.

CDR3 amino acids: CASRYGGIYGYTF. CDR3 bases: TGTGCCAGCAGGTATGGGGGGATCTATGGCTACACCTTC. The chain joins TRBV28 to TRBJ1-2; a possible D gene is TRBD1 (5 bases). Germline V gene data show CDR1 as MDHEN and CDR2 as SYDVKM. The CDR3 spans 13 residues. Trimming pared 6 bases from V and 4 bases from J, leaving 12 bases between.

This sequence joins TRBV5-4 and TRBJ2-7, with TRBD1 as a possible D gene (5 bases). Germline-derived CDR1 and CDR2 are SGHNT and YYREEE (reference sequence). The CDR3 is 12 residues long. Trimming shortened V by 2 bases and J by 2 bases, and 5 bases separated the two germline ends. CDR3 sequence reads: CASSLQAYEQYF. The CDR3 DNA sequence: TGTGCCAGCAGCTTACAGGCCTACGAGCAGTACTTC.

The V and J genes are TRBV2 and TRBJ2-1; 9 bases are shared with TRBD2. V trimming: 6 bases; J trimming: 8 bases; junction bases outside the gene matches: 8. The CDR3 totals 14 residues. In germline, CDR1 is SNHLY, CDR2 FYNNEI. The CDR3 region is CASSERGAIHEQFF. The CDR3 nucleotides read TGTGCCAGCAGCGAGCGGGGGGCGATCCATGAGCAGTTCTTC.

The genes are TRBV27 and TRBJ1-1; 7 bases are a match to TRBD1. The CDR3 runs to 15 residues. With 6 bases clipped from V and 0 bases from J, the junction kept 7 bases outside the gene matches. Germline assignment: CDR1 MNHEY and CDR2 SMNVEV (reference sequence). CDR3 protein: CASRGTDRLNTEAFF. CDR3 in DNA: TGTGCCAGCAGGGGGACAGACAGATTGAACACTGAAGCTTTCTTT.

CDR3 residues: CASSQYNEQFF. Here the CDR3 DNA reads TGTGCCAGCAGTCAATACAATGAGCAGTTCTTC. The chain links TRBV27 to TRBJ2-1; D not resolved. CDR1 is MNHEY, CDR2 SMNVEV, per germline (reference sequence). Trimming shortened V by 5 bases and J by 4 bases, and 3 bases separated the two germline ends. This CDR3 has 11 amino acids.

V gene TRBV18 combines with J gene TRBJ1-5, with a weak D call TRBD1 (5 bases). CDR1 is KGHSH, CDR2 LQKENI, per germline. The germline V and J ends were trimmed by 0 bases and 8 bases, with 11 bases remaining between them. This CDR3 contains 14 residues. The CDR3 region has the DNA TGTGCCAGCTCACCACCTAACGGAGGGGAGCCCCAGCATTTT. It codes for CASSPPNGGEPQHF.

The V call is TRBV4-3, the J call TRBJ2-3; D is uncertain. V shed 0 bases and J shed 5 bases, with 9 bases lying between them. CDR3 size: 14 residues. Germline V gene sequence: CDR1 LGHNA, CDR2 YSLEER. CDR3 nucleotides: TGCGCCAGCAGCCAAGATAGTACGGGAGATACGCAGTATTTT. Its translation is CASSQDSTGDTQYF.

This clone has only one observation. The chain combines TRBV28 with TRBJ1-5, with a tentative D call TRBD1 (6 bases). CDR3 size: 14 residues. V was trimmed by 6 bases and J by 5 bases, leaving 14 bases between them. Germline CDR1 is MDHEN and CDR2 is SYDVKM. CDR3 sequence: CASSIRQVYQPQHF. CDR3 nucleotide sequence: TGTGCCAGCAGCATTCGACAGGTCTATCAGCCCCAGCATTTT.

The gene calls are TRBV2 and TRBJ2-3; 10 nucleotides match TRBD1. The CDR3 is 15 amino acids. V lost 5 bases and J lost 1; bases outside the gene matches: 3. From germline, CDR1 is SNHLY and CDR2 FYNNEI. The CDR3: CASSLGQGGTDTQYF. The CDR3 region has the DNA TGTGCCAGCAGTCTAGGACAGGGGGGCACAGATACGCAGTATTTT.

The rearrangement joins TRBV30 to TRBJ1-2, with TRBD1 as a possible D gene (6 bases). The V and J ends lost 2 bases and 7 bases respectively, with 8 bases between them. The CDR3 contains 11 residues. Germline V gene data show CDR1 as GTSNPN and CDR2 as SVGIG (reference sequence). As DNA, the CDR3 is TGTGCCTGGAGTATGGGGGCTGGCTACACCTTC. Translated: CAWSMGAGYTF.

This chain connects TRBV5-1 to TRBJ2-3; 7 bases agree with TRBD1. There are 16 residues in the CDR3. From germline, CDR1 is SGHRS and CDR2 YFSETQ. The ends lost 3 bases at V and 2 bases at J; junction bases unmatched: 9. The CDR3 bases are TGCGCCAGCAGCTCGGGCCGGGACAGCTTCACAGATACGCAGTATTTT. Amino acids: CASSSGRDSFTDTQYF.

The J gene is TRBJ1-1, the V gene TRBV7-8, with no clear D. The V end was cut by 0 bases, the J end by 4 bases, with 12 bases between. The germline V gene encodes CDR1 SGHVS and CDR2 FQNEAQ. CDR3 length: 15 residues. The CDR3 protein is CASSLAGRSSTEAFF. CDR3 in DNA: TGTGCCAGCAGCTTAGCGGGCAGGTCAAGCACTGAAGCTTTCTTT.

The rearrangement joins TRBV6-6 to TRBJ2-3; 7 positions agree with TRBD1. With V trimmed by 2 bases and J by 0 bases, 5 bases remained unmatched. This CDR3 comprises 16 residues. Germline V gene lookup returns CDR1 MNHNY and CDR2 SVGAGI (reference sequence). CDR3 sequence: CASSYLRQGSTDTQYF. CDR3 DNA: TGTGCCAGCAGTTACCTTCGACAGGGTAGCACAGATACGCAGTATTTT.

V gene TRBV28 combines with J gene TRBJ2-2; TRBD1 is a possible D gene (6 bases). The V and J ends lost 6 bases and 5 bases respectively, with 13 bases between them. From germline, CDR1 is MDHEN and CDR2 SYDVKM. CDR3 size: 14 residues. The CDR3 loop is CASRLGQLTGELFF. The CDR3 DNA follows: TGTGCCAGCAGGCTAGGACAGCTGACCGGGGAGCTGTTTTTT.

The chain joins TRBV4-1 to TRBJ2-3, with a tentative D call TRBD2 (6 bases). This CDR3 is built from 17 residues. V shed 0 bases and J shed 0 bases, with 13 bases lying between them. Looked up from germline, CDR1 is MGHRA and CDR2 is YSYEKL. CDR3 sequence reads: CASSQEGLGGSTDTQYF. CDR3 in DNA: TGCGCCAGCAGCCAAGAAGGTCTGGGGGGTAGCACAGATACGCAGTATTTT.

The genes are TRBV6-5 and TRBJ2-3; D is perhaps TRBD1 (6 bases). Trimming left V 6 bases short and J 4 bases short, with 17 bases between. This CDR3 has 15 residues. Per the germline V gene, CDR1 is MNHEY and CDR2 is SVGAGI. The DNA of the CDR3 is TGTGCCAGCAGGCCAACAGGGTCTCAGGCAGATACGCAGTATTTT. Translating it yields CASRPTGSQADTQYF.

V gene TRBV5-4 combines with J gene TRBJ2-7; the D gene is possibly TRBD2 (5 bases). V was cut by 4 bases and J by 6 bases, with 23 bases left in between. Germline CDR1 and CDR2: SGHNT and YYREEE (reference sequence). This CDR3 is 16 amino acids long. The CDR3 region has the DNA TGTGCCAGCAGCGGGAGACCTGGCCCGAACGCCCTCGAGCAGTACGTC. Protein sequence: CASSGRPGPNALEQYV.

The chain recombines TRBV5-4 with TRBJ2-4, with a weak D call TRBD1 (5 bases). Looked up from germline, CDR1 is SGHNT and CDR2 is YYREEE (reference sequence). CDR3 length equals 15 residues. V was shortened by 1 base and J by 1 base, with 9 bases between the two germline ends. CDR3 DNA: TGTGCCAGCAGCTTGCTAGGGGCCGCCAAAAACATTCAGTACTTC. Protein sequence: CASSLLGAAKNIQYF.

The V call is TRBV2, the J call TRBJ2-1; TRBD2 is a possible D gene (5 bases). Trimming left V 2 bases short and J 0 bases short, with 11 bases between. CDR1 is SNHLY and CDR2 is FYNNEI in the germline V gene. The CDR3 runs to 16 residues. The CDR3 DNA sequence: TGTGCCAGCAGTGAATCGGGGATGAGCTCCTACAATGAGCAGTTCTTC. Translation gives CASSESGMSSYNEQFF.